Following are 31 T cell receptor beta chains from one sample sequenced in a study of CD8 T cells in Susac syndrome. Reverse transcription of about 0.5 to 1 ug RNA was carried out with random hexamers. TCRdb itself ran the immunoSEQ multiplex PCR reads through MiXCR, one entry per CDR3 protein. The data show under 200,000 distinct CDR3 sequences, roughly 95% seen once. Sequencing was carried out using CD4+ T cells from PBMCs. These receptors originate from a human donor with Susac syndrome.

The rearrangement joins TRBV30 to TRBJ2-4; 9 bases fit TRBD2. The V gene's germline CDR1 is GTSNPN and CDR2 SVGIG (reference sequence). This CDR3 has 14 amino acids. CDR3 DNA: TGTGCGCATGATAGAGGCGGGAGGGGAAACATTCAGTACTTC. Residues: CAHDRGGRGNIQYF. The whole variable domain, filled in from reference TRBV30 and TRBJ2-4, reads SQTIHQWPATLVQPVGSPLSLECTVEGTSNPNLYWYRQAAGRGLQLLFYSVGIGQISSEVPQNLSASRPQDRQFILSSKKLLLSDSGFYLCAHDRGGRGNIQYFGAGTRLSVL.

The chain links TRBV2 to TRBJ2-4, with a tentative D call TRBD2 (6 bases). V was shortened by 3 bases and J by 2 bases, with 8 bases between the two germline ends. Germline-derived CDR1 and CDR2 are SNHLY and FYNNEI. There are 14 residues in the CDR3. The CDR3 DNA reads TGTGCCAGCAGTGAGGAGGGTCCCAAAAACATTCAGTACTTC. It encodes CASSEEGPKNIQYF.

This chain uses TRBV5-6 with TRBJ2-5; 7 positions agree with TRBD2. The CDR3 contains 15 residues. Germline CDR1 reads SGHDT; CDR2 reads YYEEEE. With 4 bases clipped from V and 3 bases from J, the junction kept 9 bases outside the gene matches. CDR3 residues: CASSGAGAGEETQYF. CDR3 sequence (DNA): TGTGCCAGCAGCGGGGCTGGGGCGGGAGAAGAGACCCAGTACTTC.

The V call is TRBV20-1, the J call TRBJ1-2; D unclear. This CDR3 has 9 amino acids. Between the trimmed V and J ends, which lost 6 bases and 8 bases, there was a span of 7 bases. Germline CDR1 reads DFQATT; CDR2 reads SNEGSKA (reference sequence). CDR3 sequence (DNA): TGCAGTGCCTTAGGCGGCTACACCTTC. Translating it yields CSALGGYTF.

This chain uses TRBV29-1 with TRBJ2-2, with 7 positions matching TRBD1. The germline gives CDR1 SQVTM, CDR2 ANQGSEA. The trim removed 6 bases at V and 7 bases at J, leaving 11 bases unmatched. This CDR3 region has 14 residues. CDR3 sequence reads: CSVTRQGRGGELFF. In nucleotides, the CDR3 is TGCAGCGTCACCAGACAGGGCAGGGGCGGGGAGCTGTTTTTT.

This clonotype was counted a single time. The chain joins TRBV3-1 to TRBJ2-2; possible D gene TRBD2, 6 bases. This CDR3 spans 16 amino acids. With 0 bases removed from V and 6 bases from J, the gap between germline ends came to 14 bases. The germline CDR1 and CDR2 sequences are LGHDT and YNNKEL (reference sequence). Written as DNA, the CDR3 is TGTGCCAGCAGCCAAGATTGGCGGGGCCGAGCCGGGGAGCTGTTTTTT. It specifies CASSQDWRGRAGELFF.

This clonotype was counted a single time. The chain combines TRBV4-3 with TRBJ2-2, with D perhaps matching TRBD1 (6 bases). The ends were cut back, 3 bases at V and 5 bases at J, with 16 bases in the middle. Looked up from germline, CDR1 is LGHNA and CDR2 is YSLEER. The CDR3 has 16 amino acids. The CDR3 loop is CASSQDAGVWTGELFF. In nucleotides, the CDR3 is TGCGCCAGCAGCCAGGACGCAGGGGTATGGACCGGGGAGCTGTTTTTT.

This rearrangement joins TRBV5-1 to TRBJ2-1; D assignment may be TRBD1 or TRBD2 (6 bases each). Germline CDR1 SGHRS, CDR2 YFSETQ. CDR3 size: 11 residues. V was shortened by 4 bases and J by 13 bases, with 12 bases between the two germline ends. CDR3 in DNA: TGCGCCAGCAGCGAAACGGGGGCTCAGTTCTTC. Translation: CASSETGAQFF.

The rearrangement joins TRBV9 to TRBJ2-3; D is unresolved. CDR1 and CDR2 (germline): SGDLS, YYNGEE. V gave up 4 bases and J gave up 0 bases, with 12 bases separating them. This CDR3 is built from 15 residues. The CDR3 loop is CASSPDAVSTDTQYF. CDR3 in DNA: TGTGCCAGCAGCCCAGACGCGGTGAGCACAGATACGCAGTATTTT.

The genes are TRBV27 and TRBJ2-7; 7 positions agree with TRBD2. Germline V gene data show CDR1 as MNHEY and CDR2 as SMNVEV (reference sequence). V lost 6 bases, J lost 5 bases, and 1 base stayed unmatched. This CDR3 comprises 11 residues. CDR3 coding DNA: TGTGCCAGCAGAGGGAGGGACGAGCAGTACGTC. This sequence encodes CASRGRDEQYV.

A single count supports this clonotype. V gene TRBV30 combines with J gene TRBJ2-7; TRBD1 is a possible D gene (5 bases). Trimming pared 4 bases from V and 3 bases from J, leaving 10 bases between. This CDR3 contains 12 residues. The germline gives CDR1 GTSNPN, CDR2 SVGIG (reference sequence). The chain's CDR3 is CAWKKTDYEQYF. The CDR3 region has the DNA TGTGCCTGGAAAAAGACAGACTACGAGCAGTACTTC.

This clonotype was counted a single time. CDR3 sequence reads: CASGKENYGYTF. The CDR3 DNA is TGTGCCAGCGGCAAGGAAAACTATGGCTACACCTTC. The chain combines TRBV12-3 or TRBV12-4 with TRBJ1-2; D unresolved. The CDR3 extends over 12 amino acids. Trimming cost V 8 bases and J 2 bases, with 9 bases left between them.

The chain combines TRBV12-3 or TRBV12-4 with TRBJ2-2; 8 positions match TRBD2. The CDR3 loop spans 15 amino acids. The V and J ends lost 5 bases and 4 bases, in that order; junction bases with no gene match: 6. CDR3 loop: CASSTTSGFTGELFF. In nucleotides, the CDR3 is TGTGCCAGCAGTACAACTAGCGGATTCACCGGGGAGCTGTTTTTT.

CDR3 in DNA: TGTGCCAGCAGCTTAGCGTGGGACAGGGGAGCTTTCTTT. Translation: CASSLAWDRGAFF. The chain joins TRBV7-2 to TRBJ1-1; 10 bases map to TRBD1. Trimming took 0 bases from V and 10 from J; bases not matched to a gene: 2. The CDR3 contains 13 residues. From germline, CDR1 is SGHTA and CDR2 FQGNSA. Complete variable domain (other parts from reference TRBV7-2 and TRBJ1-1): GAGVSQSPSNKVTEKGKDVELRCDPISGHTALYWYRQSLGQGLEFLIYFQGNSAPDKSGLPSDRFSAERTGGSVSTLTIQRTQQEDSAVYLCASSLAWDRGAFFGQGTRLTVV.

CDR3 in amino acids: CASSQGDSPNQPQHF. As DNA, the CDR3 is TGCGCCAGCAGCCAAGGGGACAGTCCCAATCAGCCCCAGCATTTT. The V call is TRBV4-3, the J call TRBJ1-5, with 7 bases lining up with TRBD1. Germline V CDR1 and CDR2: LGHNA, YSLEER. V gave up 1 base and J gave up 3 bases; unmatched junction bases: 3. The CDR3 is made up of 15 amino acids.

This clonotype was seen a single time. This chain links TRBV9 with TRBJ2-3; 8 bases map to TRBD2. The CDR3 sequence is 14 residues long. The J segment lost 4 bases and the V segment lost 0 bases, leaving 1 base of the junction unmatched. Germline V gives CDR1 SGDLS, CDR2 YYNGEE. In nucleotides, the CDR3 is TGTGCCAGCAGCGTAGCGACTAGCGCAGATACGCAGTATTTT. The encoded protein is CASSVATSADTQYF.

The chain employs TRBV9 and TRBJ2-3; D not resolved. The germline gives CDR1 SGDLS, CDR2 YYNGEE. This CDR3 has 14 amino acids. V lost 4 bases, J lost 0 bases, and 9 bases lay in between. CDR3 sequence: CASSPVRSTDTQYF. The CDR3 coding sequence is TGTGCCAGCAGCCCCGTTCGTAGCACAGATACGCAGTATTTT.

The chain carries TRBV20-1 and TRBJ1-5; D may be TRBD1 (6 bases). CDR1 is DFQATT, CDR2 SNEGSKA, per germline (reference sequence). Trimming stripped 3 bases from V and 5 bases from J, with 17 bases between. There are 15 residues in the CDR3. CDR3 protein: CSASFLTGRDQPQHF. The DNA for the CDR3 is TGCAGTGCTAGCTTTTTGACAGGAAGGGATCAGCCCCAGCATTTT.

The rearrangement uses TRBV7-2 and TRBJ2-7; 8 bases fit TRBD1. The junction had 8 bases not matched to a gene; V was cut back by 6 bases and J by 1 base. The CDR3 is 15 amino acids. The germline V gene encodes CDR1 SGHTA and CDR2 FQGNSA. The CDR3 DNA follows: TGTGCCAGCAGTTTACGGACAGGGAGATCCTACGAGCAGTACGTC. Translating it yields CASSLRTGRSYEQYV.

This clonotype was observed a few times. The chain employs TRBV18 and TRBJ1-2, with D possibly TRBD1 on 5 matching bases. The CDR3 is 13 amino acids. V was pared by 3 bases and J by 6 bases, with 11 bases between. Germline V gene sequence: CDR1 KGHSH, CDR2 LQKENI. In nucleotides, the CDR3 is TGTGCCAGCTCACCGAGGGGATCAGATGGCTACACCTTC. Translation gives CASSPRGSDGYTF.

The count of this clonotype is one. The chain uses TRBV2 and TRBJ2-3, with 10 bases identical to TRBD2. The germline V gene encodes CDR1 SNHLY and CDR2 FYNNEI. The CDR3 is 13 amino acids. The V segment lost 10 bases and the J segment 4 bases; nucleotides outside the gene matches: 5. The DNA of the CDR3 is TGTGCCACCAGGGGGACTAGCGCAGATACGCAGTATTTT. This encodes CATRGTSADTQYF.

The chain couples TRBV28 to TRBJ1-5, with D unclear. The V and J ends lost 7 bases and 0 bases respectively, with 16 bases between them. The germline V gene has CDR1 MDHEN and CDR2 SYDVKM. This CDR3 region has 16 residues. CDR3 sequence: CASTVGTHHSNQPQHF. The CDR3 bases are TGTGCCAGCACGGTTGGCACTCACCATAGCAATCAGCCCCAGCATTTT.

This clonotype was seen more than once but under ten times. The V call is TRBV29-1, the J call TRBJ1-2; maybe TRBD1 (6 bases). Germline-derived CDR1 and CDR2 are SQVTM and ANQGSEA. This CDR3 comprises 12 residues. The V gene lost 5 bases and the J gene lost 4 bases, with 11 bases spanning the gap. The CDR3 protein is CSVRTASYGYTF. The CDR3 region has the DNA TGCAGCGTTAGGACAGCGAGCTATGGCTACACCTTC.

V usage is TRBV5-1 and J usage is TRBJ2-6; D gene unclear. Trimming took off 5 bases at V and 2 bases at J, with 8 bases between the two ends. The germline V gene encodes CDR1 SGHRS and CDR2 YFSETQ. CDR3 length: 14 amino acids. The CDR3, as DNA: TGCGCCAGCAGGGGCGAGGCTGGGGCCAACGTCCTGACTTTC. It translates to CASRGEAGANVLTF.

This clonotype has a handful of counts. The J gene is TRBJ2-5, the V gene TRBV11-2, with D possibly TRBD1 on 7 matching bases. Per germline, CDR1 SGHAT and CDR2 FQNNGV. V was trimmed by 4 bases and J by 2 bases, leaving 20 bases between them. The CDR3 totals 17 residues. CDR3 in amino acids: CASSSHRGGEVQETQYF. Here the CDR3 DNA reads TGTGCCAGCAGCTCTCACAGGGGAGGAGAGGTACAAGAGACCCAGTACTTC.

This clonotype has only one observation. The rearrangement joins TRBV13 to TRBJ2-1; D tentatively fits TRBD1 or TRBD2 (6 bases each). Germline lookup yields CDR1 PRHDT and CDR2 FYEKMQ (reference sequence). The V and J ends lost 5 bases and 8 bases respectively, with 19 bases between them. This CDR3 spans 15 amino acids. In DNA, the CDR3 is TGTGCCAGCAGCCGCGGTTCCGGACGGGGGCATGAGCAGTTCTTC. As protein: CASSRGSGRGHEQFF.

This rearrangement joins TRBV23-1 to TRBJ2-5; D gene unclear. TRBV23-1 is classed as an ORF, of uncertain function. V shed 7 bases and J shed 1 base, with 7 bases lying between them. This CDR3 contains 12 residues. This CDR3 is CASIHTQETQYF. The DNA for the CDR3 is TGCGCCAGCATCCACACCCAAGAGACCCAGTACTTC.

A single count supports this clonotype. The V and J genes are TRBV4-2 and TRBJ2-3, with D maybe TRBD2 (6 bases). The V gene's germline CDR1 is LGHNA and CDR2 YNFKEQ. The CDR3 sequence is 17 residues long. Trimming cost V 0 bases and J 9 bases, with 22 bases left between them. CDR3 sequence reads: CASSQDPTGVEGYTQYF. Here the CDR3 DNA reads TGTGCCAGCAGCCAAGATCCGACGGGGGTGGAAGGATACACGCAGTATTTT.

The chain couples TRBV24-1 to TRBJ2-3; weak D call: TRBD1 (6 bases). Germline assignment: CDR1 KGHDR and CDR2 SFDVKD. Trimming shortened V by 8 bases and J by 3 bases, and 17 bases separated the two germline ends. This CDR3 region has 15 residues. This CDR3 is CATTSGDLRTDTQYF. As DNA, the CDR3 is TGTGCCACCACATCAGGGGACCTCAGGACAGATACGCAGTATTTT.

This clonotype appeared once. The V and J genes are TRBV20-1 and TRBJ1-1, with D perhaps TRBD1 (5 bases). The CDR3 consists of 13 residues. Trimming took 6 bases from V and 6 from J, leaving 17 bases between them. Germline CDR1 is DFQATT and CDR2 is SNEGSKA (reference sequence). CDR3 sequence: CSAPGPGTAEAFF. In DNA form, the CDR3 reads TGCAGTGCACCGGGGCCGGGGACGGCTGAAGCTTTCTTT.

The rearrangement links TRBV7-2 to TRBJ1-2, with unresolved D. The V end was cut by 5 bases, the J end by 7 bases, with 8 bases between. CDR1 SGHTA and CDR2 FQGNSA come from the germline V gene. The CDR3 has 11 residues. The CDR3 DNA reads TGTGCCAGCAGCCCTGACCTTGGCTACACCTTC. Protein: CASSPDLGYTF. Full variable domain (rest looked up from reference TRBV7-2 and TRBJ1-2): GAGVSQSPSNKVTEKGKDVELRCDPISGHTALYWYRQSLGQGLEFLIYFQGNSAPDKSGLPSDRFSAERTGGSVSTLTIQRTQQEDSAVYLCASSPDLGYTFGSGTRLTVV.